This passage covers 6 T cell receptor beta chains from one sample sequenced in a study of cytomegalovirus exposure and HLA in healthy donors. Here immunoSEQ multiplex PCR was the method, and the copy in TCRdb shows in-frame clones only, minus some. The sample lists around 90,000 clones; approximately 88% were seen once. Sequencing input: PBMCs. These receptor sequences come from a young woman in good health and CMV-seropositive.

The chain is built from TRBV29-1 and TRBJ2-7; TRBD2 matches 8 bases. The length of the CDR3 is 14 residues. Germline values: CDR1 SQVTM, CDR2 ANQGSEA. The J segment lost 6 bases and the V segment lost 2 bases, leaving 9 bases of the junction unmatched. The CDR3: CSVELAGRTAEQYF. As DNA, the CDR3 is TGCAGCGTTGAACTAGCGGGTCGGACGGCCGAGCAGTACTTC.

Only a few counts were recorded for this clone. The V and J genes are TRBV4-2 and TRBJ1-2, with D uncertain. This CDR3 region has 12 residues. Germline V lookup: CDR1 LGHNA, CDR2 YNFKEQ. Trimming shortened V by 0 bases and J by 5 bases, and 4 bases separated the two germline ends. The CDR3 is CASSQDTYGYTF. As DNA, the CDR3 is TGTGCCAGCAGCCAAGATACTTATGGCTACACCTTC.

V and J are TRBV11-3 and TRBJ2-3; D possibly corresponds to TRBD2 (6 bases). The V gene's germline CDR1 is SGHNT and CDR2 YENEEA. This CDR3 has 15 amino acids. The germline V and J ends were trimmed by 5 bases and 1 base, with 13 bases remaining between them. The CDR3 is CASSLRGEGTDTQYF. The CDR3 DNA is TGTGCCAGCAGCCTGAGAGGGGAGGGCACAGATACGCAGTATTTT.

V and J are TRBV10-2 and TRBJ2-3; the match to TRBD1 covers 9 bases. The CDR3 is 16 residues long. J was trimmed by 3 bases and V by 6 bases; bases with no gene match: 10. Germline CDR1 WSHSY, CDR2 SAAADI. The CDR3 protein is CASSEARGQGTDTQYF. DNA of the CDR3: TGCGCCAGCAGCGAGGCGAGGGGACAGGGTACAGATACGCAGTATTTT.

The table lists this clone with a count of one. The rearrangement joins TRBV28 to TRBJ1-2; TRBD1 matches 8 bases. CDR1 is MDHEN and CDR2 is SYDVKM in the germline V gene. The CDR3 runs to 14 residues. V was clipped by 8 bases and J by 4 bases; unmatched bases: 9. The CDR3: CASSPQGVGYGYTF. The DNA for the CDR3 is TGTGCCAGCTCCCCACAGGGGGTGGGCTATGGCTACACCTTC.

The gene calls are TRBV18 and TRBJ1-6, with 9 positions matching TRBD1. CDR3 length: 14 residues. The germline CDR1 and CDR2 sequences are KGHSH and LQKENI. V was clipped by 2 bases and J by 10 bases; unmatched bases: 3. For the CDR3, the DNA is TGTGCCAGCTCACCAGACAGGGGGTCGTCACCCCTCCACTTT. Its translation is CASSPDRGSSPLHF.